These T cell receptor beta chains were read from a single sample in a study of T cells in Graves' hyperthyroidism and ophthalmopathy. TCRdb re-called the multiplex PCR reads with MiXCR, one entry per CDR3 protein. The sample consists of hundreds of thousands of distinct CDR3 sequences, 15% to 20% of them appearing once. Sample: blood. Receptors originate from a woman aged 25 to 39 with Graves' hyperthyroidism. Each CDR3 is given with its conserved first and last residue. The order of the fields is J gene, D gene, clone size, V gene, CDR3 protein, CDR3 DNA. A D gene is named only where the DNA matches it firmly. Expanded clones get a size class; other rows say once, few or many, or leave the size out.

j_gene: TRBJ2-5; d_gene: NA; abundance: NA; v_gene: TRBV12-3/TRBV12-4; CDR3aa: CASSFFSETQYF; CDR3nt: TGTGCCAGCAGTTTTTTCTCTGAGACCCAGTACTTC
j_gene: TRBJ1-2; d_gene: NA; abundance: many; v_gene: TRBV11-2; CDR3aa: CASSLGLPPIQGTAERYGYTF; CDR3nt: TGTGCCAGCAGCCTAGGTCTCCCCCCTATACAGGGAACCGCGGAGCGCTATGGCTACACCTTC
j_gene: TRBJ2-7; d_gene: TRBD1; abundance: many; v_gene: TRBV5-1; CDR3aa: CASSNGGQGGFEQYF; CDR3nt: TGCGCCAGCAGCAACGGGGGACAGGGAGGGTTCGAGCAGTACTTC
j_gene: TRBJ1-5; d_gene: TRBD1; abundance: NA; v_gene: TRBV2; CDR3aa: CASGTGEGQPQHF; CDR3nt: TGTGCCAGTGGAACAGGGGAAGGGCAGCCCCAGCATTTT
j_gene: TRBJ2-1; d_gene: NA; abundance: NA; v_gene: TRBV12-3/TRBV12-4; CDR3aa: CASSLGSGLYNEQFF; CDR3nt: TGTGCCAGCAGTTTGGGCAGCGGACTCTACAATGAGCAGTTCTTC
j_gene: TRBJ1-1; d_gene: NA; abundance: few; v_gene: TRBV7-2; CDR3aa: CASSSKYTEAFF; CDR3nt: TGTGCCAGCAGCTCTAAATACACTGAAGCTTTCTTT
j_gene: TRBJ2-7; d_gene: TRBD1; abundance: many; v_gene: TRBV7-9; CDR3aa: CASSPRETGDEQYF; CDR3nt: TGTGCCAGCAGCCCGCGCGAGACAGGGGACGAGCAGTACTTC
j_gene: TRBJ2-1; d_gene: TRBD2; abundance: many; v_gene: TRBV15; CDR3aa: CATSLAGQTYNEQFF; CDR3nt: TGTGCCACCAGCCTAGCGGGACAGACCTACAATGAGCAGTTCTTC
j_gene: TRBJ2-7; d_gene: NA; abundance: NA; v_gene: TRBV11-2; CDR3aa: CATSLGIGVRYKQYF; CDR3nt: TGTGCCACCAGCTTAGGAATAGGGGTGAGGTACAAGCAGTACTTC
j_gene: TRBJ1-6; d_gene: TRBD1; abundance: NA; v_gene: TRBV28; CDR3aa: CASSWTGTGSLTYNSPLHF; CDR3nt: TGTGCCAGCAGTTGGACCGGGACAGGCTCACTAACCTATAATTCACCCCTCCACTTT
j_gene: TRBJ2-3; d_gene: TRBD2; abundance: NA; v_gene: TRBV11-2; CDR3aa: CASSSRTSMPDTQYF; CDR3nt: TGTGCCAGCAGCTCCCGGACTAGTATGCCAGATACGCAGTATTTT
j_gene: TRBJ2-7; d_gene: TRBD2; abundance: many; v_gene: TRBV16; CDR3aa: CASTSGNYEQYF; CDR3nt: TGTGCCTCGACTAGCGGGAACTACGAGCAGTACTTC
j_gene: TRBJ2-7; d_gene: NA; abundance: few; v_gene: TRBV4-2; CDR3aa: CASSQVGLAETLYEQYF; CDR3nt: TGTGCCAGCAGCCAAGTTGGGCTAGCCGAAACCCTTTACGAGCAGTACTTC
j_gene: TRBJ2-7; d_gene: NA; abundance: once; v_gene: TRBV7-3; CDR3aa: CASSLDSSYNEQYF; CDR3nt: TGTGCCAGCAGCTTAGACAGCTCCTACAATGAGCAGTACTTC
j_gene: TRBJ2-2; d_gene: NA; abundance: NA; v_gene: TRBV20-1; CDR3aa: CSARGSATESGELFF; CDR3nt: TGCAGTGCTAGAGGAAGCGCCACTGAATCCGGGGAGCTGTTTTTT
j_gene: TRBJ1-2; d_gene: TRBD1; abundance: many; v_gene: TRBV28; CDR3aa: CASRSSPGQGAQSHYGYTF; CDR3nt: TGTGCCAGCAGATCTAGCCCGGGACAGGGGGCACAATCCCACTATGGCTACACCTTC
j_gene: TRBJ2-1; d_gene: TRBD1; abundance: few; v_gene: TRBV10-3; CDR3aa: CAISESGQGMDEQFF; CDR3nt: TGTGCCATCAGTGAGTCCGGACAGGGGATGGATGAGCAGTTCTTC
j_gene: TRBJ1-1; d_gene: NA; abundance: few; v_gene: TRBV10-3; CDR3aa: CAISDPDDTEAFF; CDR3nt: TGTGCCATCAGTGATCCGGACGACACTGAAGCTTTCTTT
j_gene: TRBJ1-3; d_gene: NA; abundance: once; v_gene: TRBV6-1; CDR3aa: CASSEVGNTIYF; CDR3nt: TGTGCCAGCAGTGAGGTGGGAAACACCATATATTTT
j_gene: TRBJ2-5; d_gene: TRBD1; abundance: many; v_gene: TRBV27; CDR3aa: CASSWTGQGYETQYF; CDR3nt: TGTGCCAGCAGTTGGACGGGACAGGGATATGAGACCCAGTACTTC
j_gene: TRBJ1-1; d_gene: TRBD1; abundance: few; v_gene: TRBV3-1; CDR3aa: CASSHGTGGGLFF; CDR3nt: TGTGCCAGCAGCCATGGGACAGGAGGAGGTTTGTTCTTT
j_gene: TRBJ2-3; d_gene: NA; abundance: many; v_gene: TRBV2; CDR3aa: CATKRLDRVSDTQYF; CDR3nt: TGTGCCACCAAAAGACTAGACCGGGTATCGGATACGCAGTATTTT
j_gene: TRBJ1-6; d_gene: NA; abundance: many; v_gene: TRBV7-2; CDR3aa: CASTRYSYNSPLHF; CDR3nt: TGTGCCAGCACGAGATATAGTTATAATTCACCCCTCCACTTT
j_gene: TRBJ1-5; d_gene: NA; abundance: NA; v_gene: TRBV19; CDR3aa: CASTNPREGMYQPQHF; CDR3nt: TGTGCCAGTACCAATCCCCGAGAGGGGATGTATCAGCCCCAGCATTTT
j_gene: TRBJ2-1; d_gene: NA; abundance: once; v_gene: TRBV6-4; CDR3aa: CASSEDLGKQFF; CDR3nt: TGTGCCAGCAGTGAGGATTTAGGGAAGCAGTTCTTC
j_gene: TRBJ2-7; d_gene: TRBD1; abundance: few; v_gene: TRBV28; CDR3aa: CASSPTRGLFYEQYF; CDR3nt: TGTGCCAGCAGTCCAACCAGGGGGTTGTTCTACGAGCAGTACTTC
j_gene: TRBJ2-7; d_gene: TRBD2; abundance: many; v_gene: TRBV2; CDR3aa: CASRREGVYEQYF; CDR3nt: TGTGCCAGCAGGCGGGAGGGTGTCTACGAGCAGTACTTC
j_gene: TRBJ2-7; d_gene: NA; abundance: NA; v_gene: TRBV28; CDR3aa: CASSSPAGTRSSYEQYF; CDR3nt: TGTGCCAGCAGTTCCCCTGCCGGGACTCGGAGCTCCTACGAGCAGTACTTC
j_gene: TRBJ1-1; d_gene: TRBD1; abundance: many; v_gene: TRBV28; CDR3aa: CASSSPRQGVGAFF; CDR3nt: TGTGCCAGCAGTTCACCTCGACAGGGAGTGGGGGCTTTCTTT
j_gene: TRBJ2-1; d_gene: NA; abundance: many; v_gene: TRBV3-1; CDR3aa: CASSQVTAFPNEQFF; CDR3nt: TGTGCCAGCAGCCAAGTAACAGCGTTTCCTAATGAGCAGTTCTTC
j_gene: TRBJ2-1; d_gene: TRBD2; abundance: many; v_gene: TRBV20-1; CDR3aa: CSADGDYSYNEQFF; CDR3nt: TGCAGTGCCGACGGGGACTACTCCTACAATGAGCAGTTCTTC
j_gene: TRBJ2-2; d_gene: NA; abundance: NA; v_gene: TRBV24-1; CDR3aa: CATSDPGGQTTGELFF; CDR3nt: TGTGCCACCAGTGACCCCGGGGGACAGACCACCGGGGAGCTGTTTTTT
j_gene: TRBJ2-3; d_gene: NA; abundance: NA; v_gene: TRBV6-5; CDR3aa: CASSYAERVTQYF; CDR3nt: TGTGCCAGCAGTTACGCCGAGCGGGTCACGCAGTATTTT
j_gene: TRBJ1-2; d_gene: TRBD1; abundance: NA; v_gene: TRBV12-3/TRBV12-4; CDR3aa: CASRHTGTENGSTF; CDR3nt: TGTGCCAGCAGACACACCGGGACAGAGAATGGCTCCACCTTC
j_gene: TRBJ2-6; d_gene: NA; abundance: NA; v_gene: TRBV6-6; CDR3aa: CASSYSASNVLTF; CDR3nt: TGTGCCAGCAGTTACTCTGCTTCCAACGTCCTGACTTTC
j_gene: TRBJ2-7; d_gene: TRBD2; abundance: NA; v_gene: TRBV5-1; CDR3aa: CASSPTSGVYEQYF; CDR3nt: TGCGCCAGCAGCCCAACTAGCGGGGTCTACGAGCAGTACTTC
j_gene: TRBJ2-1; d_gene: NA; abundance: NA; v_gene: TRBV19; CDR3aa: CASKARPYNEQFF; CDR3nt: TGTGCCAGTAAGGCCCGACCCTACAATGAGCAGTTCTTC
j_gene: TRBJ1-5; d_gene: NA; abundance: few; v_gene: TRBV20-1; CDR3aa: CSARGWGGVQPQHF; CDR3nt: TGCAGTGCTAGAGGTTGGGGAGGAGTACAGCCCCAGCATTTT
j_gene: TRBJ1-5; d_gene: NA; abundance: NA; v_gene: TRBV12-3/TRBV12-4; CDR3aa: CASSLYGGGQPQHF; CDR3nt: TGTGCCAGCAGTTTATACGGGGGGGGTCAGCCCCAGCATTTT
j_gene: TRBJ1-2; d_gene: NA; abundance: many; v_gene: TRBV7-9; CDR3aa: CASSSVRYYGYTF; CDR3nt: TGTGCCAGCAGCTCAGTCCGGTACTATGGCTACACCTTC
j_gene: TRBJ1-2; d_gene: TRBD1; abundance: NA; v_gene: TRBV20-1; CDR3aa: CSARAGQGGRYYGYTF; CDR3nt: TGCAGTGCTAGAGCTGGACAGGGGGGACGATACTATGGCTACACCTTC
j_gene: TRBJ2-7; d_gene: TRBD1; abundance: many; v_gene: TRBV30; CDR3aa: CAWSPDRGKGYEQYF; CDR3nt: TGTGCCTGGAGCCCCGACAGGGGAAAGGGCTACGAGCAGTACTTC
j_gene: TRBJ1-5; d_gene: NA; abundance: many; v_gene: TRBV5-5; CDR3aa: CASSEMRNQPQHF; CDR3nt: TGTGCCAGCAGCGAGATGCGCAATCAGCCCCAGCATTTT
j_gene: TRBJ2-3; d_gene: NA; abundance: NA; v_gene: TRBV29-1; CDR3aa: CSGSVGGVTDTQYF; CDR3nt: TGCAGCGGGAGTGTAGGGGGTGTGACAGATACGCAGTATTTT
j_gene: TRBJ1-2; d_gene: NA; abundance: few; v_gene: TRBV3-1; CDR3aa: CASSQDRIERSRYGYTF; CDR3nt: TGTGCCAGCAGCCAAGATAGAATTGAAAGGTCGCGCTATGGCTACACCTTC
j_gene: TRBJ2-7; d_gene: NA; abundance: many; v_gene: TRBV27; CDR3aa: CASSEQGPYEQYF; CDR3nt: TGTGCCAGCAGTGAACAGGGACCCTACGAGCAGTACTTC
j_gene: TRBJ2-4; d_gene: NA; abundance: NA; v_gene: TRBV27; CDR3aa: CASTSEAKNIQYF; CDR3nt: TGTGCCAGCACCTCCGAGGCCAAAAACATTCAGTACTTC
j_gene: TRBJ1-2; d_gene: TRBD1; abundance: NA; v_gene: TRBV12-3/TRBV12-4; CDR3aa: CASSPGQYYGYTF; CDR3nt: TGTGCCAGCAGCCCGGGACAGTACTATGGCTACACCTTC
j_gene: TRBJ2-2; d_gene: TRBD1; abundance: few; v_gene: TRBV6-2/TRBV6-3; CDR3aa: CASSRDRPLPYTGELFF; CDR3nt: TGTGCCAGCAGCCGGGACAGGCCCTTGCCTTACACCGGGGAGCTGTTTTTT
j_gene: TRBJ2-7; d_gene: NA; abundance: many; v_gene: TRBV20-1; CDR3aa: CSATTGSYEQYF; CDR3nt: TGCAGTGCTACCACCGGCTCCTACGAGCAGTACTTC
j_gene: TRBJ2-1; d_gene: NA; abundance: NA; v_gene: TRBV20-1; CDR3aa: CSATKHSSYNEQFF; CDR3nt: TGCAGTGCTACGAAACATAGCTCCTACAATGAGCAGTTCTTC
j_gene: TRBJ1-5; d_gene: NA; abundance: many; v_gene: TRBV28; CDR3aa: CASSYDGTQPQHF; CDR3nt: TGTGCCAGCAGCTATGACGGGACTCAGCCCCAGCATTTT